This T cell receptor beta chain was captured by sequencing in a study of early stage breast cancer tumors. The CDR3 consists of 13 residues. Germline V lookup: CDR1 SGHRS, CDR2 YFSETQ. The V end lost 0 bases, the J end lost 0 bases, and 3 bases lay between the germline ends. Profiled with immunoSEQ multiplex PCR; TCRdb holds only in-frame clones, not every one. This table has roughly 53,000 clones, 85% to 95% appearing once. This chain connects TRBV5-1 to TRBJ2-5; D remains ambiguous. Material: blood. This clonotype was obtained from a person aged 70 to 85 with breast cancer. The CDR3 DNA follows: TGCGCCAGCAGCTTGGCTTACCAAGAGACCCAGTACTTC. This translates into CASSLAYQETQYF.